A single count supports the clone carrying this TCR beta chain. These data originate in a study of blood T cell repertoires in COVID-19. About the study: PBMCs, B-cell-depleted T cells, or T cells were the source of the cDNA or gDNA that made up the material.

Sequencing was performed with immunoSEQ multiplex PCR; in TCRdb, only in-frame clones are kept and a portion is missing. The sample shows fewer than 200,000 clones, about 86% of them seen only once. The J segment lost 3 bases and the V segment lost 2 bases, leaving 3 bases of the junction unmatched. CDR3 size: 16 residues. The germline gives CDR1 MNHEY, CDR2 SVGEGT. The sample comprised peripheral blood. The J gene is TRBJ2-7, the V gene TRBV6-2 or TRBV6-3; 14 bases are shared with TRBD2. The receptor's source is a man aged 70-80 years with active or convalescent COVID-19. The CDR3 here is CASSYRGLAGVYEQYF. The CDR3 region has the DNA TGTGCCAGCAGTTACCGGGGACTAGCGGGGGTCTACGAGCAGTACTTC.